The rows below give T cell receptor beta chains drawn from one sample of a study of CXCR3-negative and CXCR3-positive naive CD8 T cells. TCRdb re-called the 5' RACE reads; one entry per CDR3 protein, DNA not given. The table lists about 120,000 distinct CDR3 sequences. The specimen was naive CXCR3- CD8+ T cells from blood. The receptors originated from a human donor in good health. Some clones in this sample may be carry-over from other donors' samples. CDR3s include the opening cysteine and the closing phenylalanine or tryptophan. Each record gives: CDR3 protein, V gene, J gene.

CASSLLPYEQYF	TRBV7-9	TRBJ2-7
CASSLGRDRAYNEQFF	TRBV11-2	TRBJ2-1
CSATDRGSYEQYF	TRBV20-1	TRBJ2-7
CASPGLAGGPFYEQYF	TRBV21-1	TRBJ2-7
CASSLTRGSYEQYF	TRBV5-1	TRBJ2-7
CSVEGTGGADTQYF	TRBV29-1	TRBJ2-3
CAISESGYDEQFF	TRBV10-3	TRBJ2-1
CSARARAGSWEQFF	TRBV20-1	TRBJ2-1
CASSPRRADTEAFF	TRBV7-6	TRBJ1-1
CASSARLPGTSEPHEQFF	TRBV9	TRBJ2-1
CASGLNLEETQYF	TRBV6-5	TRBJ2-5
CASSPYRGWDQPQHF	TRBV27	TRBJ1-5
CASSPQDTYSYNEQFF	TRBV18	TRBJ2-1
CASNIGSHTEAFF	TRBV19	TRBJ1-1
CASSSIPGQGSPGELFF	TRBV7-3	TRBJ2-2
CASSTQATSSEQYF	TRBV4-1	TRBJ2-7
CSVTGGSSYEQYF	TRBV29-1	TRBJ2-7
CSARGGGDTETQYF	TRBV20-1	TRBJ2-5
CASSILGTGTGELFF	TRBV19	TRBJ2-2
CASSPGLGYEQYF	TRBV7-2	TRBJ2-7
CASSEGRGGFPEAFF	TRBV2	TRBJ1-1
CASSIIQGQTNEQFF	TRBV19	TRBJ2-1
CASSLEVRGLSSYNEQFF	TRBV7-9	TRBJ2-1
CASSFTAWNEQFF	TRBV12-3/TRBV12-4	TRBJ2-1
CASSSPGGTEAFF	TRBV7-9	TRBJ1-1
CASSFGAGASEQFF	TRBV12-3/TRBV12-4	TRBJ2-1
CATQDRLTYEQYF	TRBV19	TRBJ2-7
CSVEGRGEAFF	TRBV29-1	TRBJ1-1
CASSNPGQGKSIEQFF	TRBV12-3/TRBV12-4	TRBJ2-1
CSALTGRTGELFF	TRBV29-1	TRBJ2-2
CASSHRGWRNTIYF	TRBV14	TRBJ1-3
CASSLGQGVSPLHF	TRBV7-9	TRBJ1-6
CASSLRGITDTQYF	TRBV12-3/TRBV12-4	TRBJ2-3
CASSIDYGRQYEQYF	TRBV19	TRBJ2-7
CASSGGQGRAEKLFF	TRBV9	TRBJ1-4
CASSLHSRTDTQYF	TRBV28	TRBJ2-3
CASSQGGLGFTDTQYF	TRBV14	TRBJ2-3
CATSGMITPQETQYF	TRBV15	TRBJ2-5
CASSSRGVSNEQFF	TRBV11-3	TRBJ2-1
CSVWGTEGGYTF	TRBV29-1	TRBJ1-2
CASSQDAVNSYEQYF	TRBV4-3	TRBJ2-7
CASRPDGSYEQYF	TRBV7-6	TRBJ2-7